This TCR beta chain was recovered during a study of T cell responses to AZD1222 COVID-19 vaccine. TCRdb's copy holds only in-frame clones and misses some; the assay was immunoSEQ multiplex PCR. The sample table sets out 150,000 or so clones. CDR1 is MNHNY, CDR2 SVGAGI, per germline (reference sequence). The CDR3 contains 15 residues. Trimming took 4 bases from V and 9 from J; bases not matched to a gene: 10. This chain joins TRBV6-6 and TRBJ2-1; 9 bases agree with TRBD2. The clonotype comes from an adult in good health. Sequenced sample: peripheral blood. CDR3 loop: CASSSALTSGPEQFF. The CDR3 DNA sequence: TGTGCCAGCAGTTCCGCCCTGACTAGCGGTCCTGAGCAGTTCTTC.